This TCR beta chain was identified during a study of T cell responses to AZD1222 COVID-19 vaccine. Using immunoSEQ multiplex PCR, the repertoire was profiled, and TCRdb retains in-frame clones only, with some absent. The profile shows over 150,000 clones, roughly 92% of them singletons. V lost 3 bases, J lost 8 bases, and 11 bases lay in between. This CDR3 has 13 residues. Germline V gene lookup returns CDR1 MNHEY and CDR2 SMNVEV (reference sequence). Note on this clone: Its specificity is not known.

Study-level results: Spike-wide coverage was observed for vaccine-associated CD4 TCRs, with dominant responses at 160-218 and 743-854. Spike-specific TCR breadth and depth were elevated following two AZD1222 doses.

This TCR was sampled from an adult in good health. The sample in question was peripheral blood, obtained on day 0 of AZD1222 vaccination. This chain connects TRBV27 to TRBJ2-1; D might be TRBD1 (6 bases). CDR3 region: CASSFSGADEQFF. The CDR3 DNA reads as TGTGCCAGCAGTTTTTCAGGGGCGGATGAGCAGTTCTTC.